The T cell receptor (beta chain) under discussion was sequenced for a study of cytomegalovirus exposure and HLA in healthy donors. Notes on the study in general: Reportedly, a later analysis found an Asian-associated ancestry cluster had fewer N-insertions than the approximately 700-donor mean. Earlier analysis looked at TCR beta V segments, and most were productive about 87% or about 30% of the time.

With 60 Vbeta and 13 Jbeta primers, the PCR was carried out. In the authors' workflow: As a later analysis found, there were 70 million to 100 million unique TCR beta chains, of which roughly 11 million were shared. Sequenced by immunoSEQ multiplex PCR; TCRdb stores in-frame clones only, minus some. That table gives V, J and clone size, and the DNA gave D and trimming. The data show some 150,000 clones, roughly 80% seen once. As concerns this clone: No antigen is known for it.

Although they were nominally healthy when sampled, donors likely had unrecorded immune exposures. The CDR3 runs to 13 residues. Germline CDR1 LNHDA, CDR2 SQIVND (reference sequence). The trim removed 5 bases at V and 6 bases at J, leaving 6 bases unmatched. Sequences were obtained from PBMCs. The chain is built from TRBV19 and TRBJ1-1, with TRBD1 identical over 7 bases. This clonotype originated in a woman aged 40 to 55 in good health and CMV-seronegative. DNA for the CDR3: TGTGCCAGTAGTGCGACAGGGAGGTCTGAAGCTTTCTTT. Translated: CASSATGRSEAFF.